The 18 T cell receptor beta chains below come from one sample, sequenced in a study of control samples from healthy donors and cancer patients. Sequenced by immunoSEQ multiplex PCR; TCRdb stores in-frame clones only, minus some. In the table there are over 110,000 clones, more than 90% of which are singletons. The sample consisted of blood. Source of these receptors: a young man in good health.

The V and J genes are TRBV6-6 and TRBJ1-2, with TRBD1 matching 8 bases. Germline-derived CDR1 and CDR2 are MNHNY and SVGAGI (reference sequence). Trimming at V came to 8 bases and at J to 2 bases, leaving 13 bases not matched to a gene. The CDR3 runs to 16 residues. The CDR3 sequence is CASGYRGQGSNYGYTF. CDR3 DNA: TGTGCCAGCGGATATAGAGGACAGGGATCAAACTATGGCTACACCTTC.

This clone was seen just once. The chain is built from TRBV21-1 and TRBJ2-1; TRBD2 is the table's D call and was not checked against the DNA. TRBV21-1 is classified as a pseudogene. The CDR3 covers 15 residues. The CDR3 loop reads CASSKLAGSYNEQFF. CDR3 coding DNA: TGTGCCAGCAGCAAACTAGCGGGATCCTACAATGAGCAGTTCTTC.

This chain uses TRBV14 with TRBJ1-3, with D uncertain. Trimming pared 6 bases from V and 0 bases from J, leaving 12 bases between. Germline CDR1 SGHDN, CDR2 FVKESK. This CDR3 comprises 15 residues. CDR3 in DNA: TGTGCCAGCAGTCGTATCAGAGGCTCTGGAAACACCATATATTTT. It is translated as CASSRIRGSGNTIYF.

V and J are TRBV19 and TRBJ2-3, with D tentatively TRBD1 (6 bases). The CDR3 has 19 amino acids. V dropped 6 bases and J dropped 0 bases, with 25 bases sitting between them. CDR1 and CDR2 from the germline V gene are LNHDA and SQIVND (reference sequence). The CDR3 protein is CASRQRFSGFQGSTDTQYF. The CDR3 nucleotides are TGTGCCAGTAGACAACGATTCTCCGGGTTCCAGGGGAGCACAGATACGCAGTATTTT.

The chain combines TRBV2 with TRBJ1-5, with a possible D match to TRBD1 (5 bases). This CDR3 has 15 amino acids. Trimming took 1 base from V and 0 from J, leaving 7 bases between them. Per the germline V gene, CDR1 is SNHLY and CDR2 is FYNNEI. CDR3 residues: CASSEEGYSNQPQHF. The CDR3 nucleotides are TGTGCCAGCAGTGAAGAGGGGTATAGCAATCAGCCCCAGCATTTT.

V is TRBV7-6 and J is TRBJ1-1; TRBD1 matches 8 bases. V lost 4 bases, J lost 11 bases, and 3 bases stayed unmatched. The germline V gene has CDR1 SGHVS and CDR2 FNYEAQ. The CDR3 sequence is 11 residues long. CDR3 DNA sequence: TGTGCCAGCAGCTCGGACAGGGTCGCTTTCTTT. Amino acids: CASSSDRVAFF.

The chain has TRBV25-1 and TRBJ2-5; D remains ambiguous. The CDR3 runs 14 residues. V dropped 1 base and J dropped 2 bases, with 8 bases sitting between them. Per germline, CDR1 MGHDK and CDR2 SYGVNS. CDR3 coding DNA: TGTGCCAGCAGTGAATTGGGAAGTCAAGAGACCCAGTACTTC. It translates to CASSELGSQETQYF.

This clone appeared a single time. The chain links TRBV3-1 (or the pseudogene TRBV3-2) to TRBJ1-5, with 7 bases lining up with TRBD1. The CDR3 sequence is 18 residues long. J gave up 1 base and V 7 bases, and 16 bases lay outside the gene matches. Germline CDR1 is LGHDT and CDR2 is YNNKEL (reference sequence). The CDR3: CASIDLQGSVLSNQPQHF. The CDR3 DNA reads as TGTGCCAGCATCGATCTACAGGGGTCGGTGTTAAGCAATCAGCCCCAGCATTTT.

The table lists this clone with a count of one. J is TRBJ1-1 and V is TRBV6-6; D is unclear. Germline CDR1 reads MNHNY; CDR2 reads SVGAGI (reference sequence). This CDR3 is built from 13 residues. The V end lost 3 bases, the J end lost 5 bases, and 10 bases lay between the germline ends. CDR3 bases: TGTGCCAGCAGTTATGATTCCCGGACTGAAGCTTTCTTT. Translating gives CASSYDSRTEAFF.

This chain links TRBV11-3 with TRBJ2-1; the D gene is possibly TRBD1 (5 bases). Germline V lookup: CDR1 SGHNT, CDR2 YENEEA. CDR3 length: 14 residues. The V end lost 7 bases, the J end lost 4 bases, and 14 bases lay between the germline ends. The CDR3 loop is CASTQASRYNEQFF. The DNA of the CDR3 is TGTGCCAGCACACAGGCCTCGCGGTACAATGAGCAGTTCTTC.

The chain employs TRBV7-2 and TRBJ2-7; 11 bases line up with TRBD2. V lost 6 bases and J lost 5; bases outside the gene matches: 9. There are 15 residues in the CDR3. Germline values: CDR1 SGHTA, CDR2 FQGNSA. The CDR3 spells CASRPTSGSKNEQYF. Here the CDR3 DNA reads TGTGCCAGCAGACCTACTAGCGGGAGTAAGAACGAGCAGTACTTC.

V and J are TRBV7-9 and TRBJ2-2; perhaps TRBD1 as D (5 bases). V was clipped by 2 bases and J by 3 bases, with 7 bases between them. The CDR3 runs to 14 residues. Germline V gene sequence: CDR1 SEHNR, CDR2 FQNEAQ (reference sequence). The DNA for the CDR3 is TGTGCCAGCAGCTTAAGGGGATACACCGGGGAGCTGTTTTTT. Translated: CASSLRGYTGELFF.

This clone appeared once. Written as DNA, the CDR3 is TGCGCCAGCAGCCCCGCCCCCAGCGGGAGTTCAGCCGGGGAGCTGTTTTTT. This codes for CASSPAPSGSSAGELFF. The rearrangement links TRBV5-1 to TRBJ2-2, with TRBD2 matching 8 bases. Germline-derived CDR1 and CDR2 are SGHRS and YFSETQ. Losses at the gene ends were 4 bases for V and 6 bases for J; bases not matched to a gene: 14. The CDR3 is made up of 17 amino acids.

Worth noting for this clone: A read error may be the cause here, since a much bigger clone is one base away. Other DNA sequences in this sample translate to the same CDR3. The chain combines TRBV6-4 with TRBJ1-6; D unresolved. V lost 0 bases and J 7 bases, leaving 7 bases between the germline ends. Germline V gives CDR1 MRHNA, CDR2 SNTAGT. This CDR3 has 14 residues. CDR3 coding DNA: TGTGCCAGCAGTGACTCCTCTGGGAATTCACCCCTCCACTTT. This gives the protein CASSDSSGNSPLHF.

V usage is TRBV2 and J usage is TRBJ2-1, with D maybe TRBD2 (6 bases). V lost 4 bases and J lost 16, with 20 bases in between. CDR1 and CDR2 (germline): SNHLY, FYNNEI. The CDR3 is 13 residues long. CDR3 loop: CASSVTETSSVFF. CDR3 coding DNA: TGTGCCAGCAGTGTAACAGAGACTAGTAGTGTCTTCTTC.

The CDR3 loop is CASSIWNTIYF. CDR3 DNA sequence: TGTGCCAGTAGTATATGGAACACCATATATTTT. This chain links TRBV19 with TRBJ1-3; no firm D call. Germline CDR1 reads LNHDA; CDR2 reads SQIVND (reference sequence). The germline V and J ends were trimmed by 2 bases and 7 bases, with 3 bases remaining between them. The CDR3 spans 11 residues.

The V and J genes are TRBV15 and TRBJ2-7; tentatively, D is TRBD1 (6 bases). Germline V gene data show CDR1 as LNHNV and CDR2 as YYDKDF (reference sequence). The CDR3 runs to 14 residues. V lost 2 bases, J lost 5 bases, and 13 bases lay in between. This CDR3 reads CATSRLNRVHEQYF. The CDR3 DNA is TGTGCCACCAGCAGACTGAACAGGGTCCACGAGCAGTACTTC.

This chain joins TRBV9 and TRBJ2-3; D possibly corresponds to TRBD1 (5 bases). The V end was cut by 0 bases, the J end by 2 bases, with 19 bases between. This CDR3 is 18 amino acids long. Germline CDR1 reads SGDLS; CDR2 reads YYNGEE. The CDR3 sequence is CASSVVPAFSGLTDTQYF. As DNA, the CDR3 is TGTGCCAGCAGCGTAGTCCCCGCATTTTCAGGGCTCACAGATACGCAGTATTTT.